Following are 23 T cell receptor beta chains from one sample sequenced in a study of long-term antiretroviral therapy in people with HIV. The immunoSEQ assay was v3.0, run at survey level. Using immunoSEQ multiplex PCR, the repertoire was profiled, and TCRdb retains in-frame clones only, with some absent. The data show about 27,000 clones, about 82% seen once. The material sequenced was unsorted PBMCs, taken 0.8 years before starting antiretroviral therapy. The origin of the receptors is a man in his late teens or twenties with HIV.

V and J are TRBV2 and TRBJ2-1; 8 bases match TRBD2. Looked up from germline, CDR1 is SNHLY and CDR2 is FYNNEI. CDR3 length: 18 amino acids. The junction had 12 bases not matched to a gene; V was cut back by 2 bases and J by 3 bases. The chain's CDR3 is CASSEMNWLAGGYNEQFF. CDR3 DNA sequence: TGTGCCAGCAGTGAAATGAATTGGCTAGCGGGCGGCTACAATGAGCAGTTCTTC.

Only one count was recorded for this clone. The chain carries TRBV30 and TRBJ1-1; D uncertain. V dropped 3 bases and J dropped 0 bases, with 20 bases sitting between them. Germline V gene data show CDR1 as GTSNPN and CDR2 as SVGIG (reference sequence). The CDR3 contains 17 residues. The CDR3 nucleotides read TGTGCCTGGAGCCGGCCACTCCAGAGTTTCGTGAACACTGAAGCTTTCTTT. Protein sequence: CAWSRPLQSFVNTEAFF. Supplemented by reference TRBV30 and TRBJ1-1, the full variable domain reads SQTIHQWPATLVQPVGSPLSLECTVEGTSNPNLYWYRQAAGRGLQLLFYSVGIGQISSEVPQNLSASRPQDRQFILSSKKLLLSDSGFYLCAWSRPLQSFVNTEAFFGQGTRLTVV.

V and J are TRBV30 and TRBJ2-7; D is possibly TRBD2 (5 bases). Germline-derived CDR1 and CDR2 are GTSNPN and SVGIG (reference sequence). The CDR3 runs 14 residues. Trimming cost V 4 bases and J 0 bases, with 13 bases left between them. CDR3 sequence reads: CAWTSRGFSYEQYF. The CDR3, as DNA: TGTGCCTGGACCTCCCGGGGTTTCTCCTACGAGCAGTACTTC.

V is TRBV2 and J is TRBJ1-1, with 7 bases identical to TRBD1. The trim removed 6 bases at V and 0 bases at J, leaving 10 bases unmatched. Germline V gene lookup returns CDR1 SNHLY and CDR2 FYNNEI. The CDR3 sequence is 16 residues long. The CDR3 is CASRGDREGMNTEAFF. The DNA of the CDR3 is TGTGCCAGCAGGGGCGACAGGGAAGGGATGAACACTGAAGCTTTCTTT.

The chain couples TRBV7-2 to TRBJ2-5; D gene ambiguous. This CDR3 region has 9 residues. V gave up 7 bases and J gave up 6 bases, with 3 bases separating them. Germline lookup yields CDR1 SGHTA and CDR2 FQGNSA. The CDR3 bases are TGTGCCAGCAAAAAGACCCAGTACTTC. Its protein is CASKKTQYF.

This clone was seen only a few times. CDR3: CASRLGQGNYGYTF. The DNA for the CDR3 is TGTGCCAGCAGACTGGGACAGGGGAACTATGGCTACACCTTC. This chain links TRBV7-9 with TRBJ1-2; 10 bases line up with TRBD1. The trim removed 6 bases at V and 2 bases at J, leaving 3 bases unmatched. Per the germline V gene, CDR1 is SEHNR and CDR2 is FQNEAQ (reference sequence). The CDR3 extends over 14 amino acids.

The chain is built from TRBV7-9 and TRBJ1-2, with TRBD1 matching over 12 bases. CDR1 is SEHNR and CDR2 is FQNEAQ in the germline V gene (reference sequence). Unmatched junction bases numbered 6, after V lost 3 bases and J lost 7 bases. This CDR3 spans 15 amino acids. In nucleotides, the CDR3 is TGTGCCAGCAGCTTTGGGACAGGGGGCTTAAGTGGCTACACCTTC. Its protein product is CASSFGTGGLSGYTF.

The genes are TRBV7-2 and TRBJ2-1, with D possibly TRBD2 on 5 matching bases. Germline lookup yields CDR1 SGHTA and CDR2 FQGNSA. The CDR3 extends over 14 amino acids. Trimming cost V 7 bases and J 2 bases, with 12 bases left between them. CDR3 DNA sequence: TGTGCCAGCACCCCGGACTCCACCTACAATGAGCAGTTCTTC. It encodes CASTPDSTYNEQFF.

The CDR3 coding sequence is TGCGCCAGCAGCCAAGATGTCCGCTACACTGAAGCTTTCTTT. Amino acid sequence: CASSQDVRYTEAFF. The chain carries TRBV4-1 and TRBJ1-1; D unresolved. The CDR3 is made up of 14 amino acids. V shed 0 bases and J shed 3 bases, with 8 bases lying between them. Germline CDR1 MGHRA, CDR2 YSYEKL.

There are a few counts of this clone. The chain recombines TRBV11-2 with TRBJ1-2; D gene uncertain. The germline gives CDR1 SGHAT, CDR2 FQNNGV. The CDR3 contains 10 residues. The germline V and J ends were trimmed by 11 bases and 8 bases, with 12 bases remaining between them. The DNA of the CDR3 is TGTGCCGCGGGTGATGAGGGCTACACCTTC. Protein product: CAAGDEGYTF.

The CDR3 DNA follows: TGTGCCAGCTCAATTAAGAGGAACACTGAAGCTTTCTTT. Encoded protein: CASSIKRNTEAFF. V usage is TRBV7-9 and J usage is TRBJ1-1; D unresolved. Between the trimmed V and J ends, which lost 8 bases and 1 base, there was a span of 11 bases. The CDR3 extends over 13 amino acids. Germline V gives CDR1 SEHNR, CDR2 FQNEAQ (reference sequence).

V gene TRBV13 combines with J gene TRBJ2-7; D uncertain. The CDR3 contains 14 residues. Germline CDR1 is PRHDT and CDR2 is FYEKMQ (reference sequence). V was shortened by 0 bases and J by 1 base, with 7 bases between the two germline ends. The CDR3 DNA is TGTGCCAGCAGCTTAGGGGGAATATCCTACGAGCAGTACTTC. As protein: CASSLGGISYEQYF.

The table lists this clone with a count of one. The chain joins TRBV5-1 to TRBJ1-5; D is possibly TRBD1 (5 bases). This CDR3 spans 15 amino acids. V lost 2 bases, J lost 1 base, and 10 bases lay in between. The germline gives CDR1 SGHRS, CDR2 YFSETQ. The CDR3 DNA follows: TGCGCCAGCAGCTTTGGGGGTGAGAGCAATCAGCCCCAGCATTTT. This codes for CASSFGGESNQPQHF.

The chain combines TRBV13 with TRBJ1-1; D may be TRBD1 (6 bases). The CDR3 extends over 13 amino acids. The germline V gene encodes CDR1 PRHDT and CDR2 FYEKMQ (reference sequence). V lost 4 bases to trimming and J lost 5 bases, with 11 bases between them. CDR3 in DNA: TGTGCCAGCAGCTATAGACAGGCTACTGAAGCTTTCTTT. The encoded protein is CASSYRQATEAFF.

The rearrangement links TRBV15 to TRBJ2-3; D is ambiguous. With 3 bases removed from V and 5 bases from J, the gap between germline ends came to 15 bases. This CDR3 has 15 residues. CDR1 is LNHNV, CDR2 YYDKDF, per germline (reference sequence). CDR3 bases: TGTGCCACCAGCAGGGGCCTAGGGCCCCAAGATACGCAGTATTTT. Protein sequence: CATSRGLGPQDTQYF.

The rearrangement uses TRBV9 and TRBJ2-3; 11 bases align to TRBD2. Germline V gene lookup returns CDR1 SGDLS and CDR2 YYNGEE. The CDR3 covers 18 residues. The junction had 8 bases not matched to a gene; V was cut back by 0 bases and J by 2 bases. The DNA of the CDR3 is TGTGCCAGCAGCGTAGGTGGGATAGCGGGGGGGATCACAGATACGCAGTATTTT. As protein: CASSVGGIAGGITDTQYF.

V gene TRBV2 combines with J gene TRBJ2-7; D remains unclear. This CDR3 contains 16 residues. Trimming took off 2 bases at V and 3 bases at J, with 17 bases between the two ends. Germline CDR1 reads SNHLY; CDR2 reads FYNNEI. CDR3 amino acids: CASSESPGFPRYEQYF. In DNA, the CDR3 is TGTGCCAGCAGTGAATCGCCCGGTTTCCCCCGCTACGAGCAGTACTTC.

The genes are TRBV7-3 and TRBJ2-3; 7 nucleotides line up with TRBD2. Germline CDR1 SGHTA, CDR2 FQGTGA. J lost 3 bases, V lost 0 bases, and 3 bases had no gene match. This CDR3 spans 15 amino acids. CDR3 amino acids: CASSLTGGSTDTQYF. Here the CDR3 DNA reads TGTGCCAGCAGCTTAACGGGGGGGAGTACAGATACGCAGTATTTT.

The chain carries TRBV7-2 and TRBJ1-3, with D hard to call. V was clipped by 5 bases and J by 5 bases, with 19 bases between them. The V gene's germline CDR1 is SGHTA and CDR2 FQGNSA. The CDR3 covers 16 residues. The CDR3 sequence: CASSLPLGSRRNTIYF. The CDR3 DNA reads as TGTGCCAGCAGCCTCCCCCTAGGGTCTAGGAGAAACACCATATATTTT.

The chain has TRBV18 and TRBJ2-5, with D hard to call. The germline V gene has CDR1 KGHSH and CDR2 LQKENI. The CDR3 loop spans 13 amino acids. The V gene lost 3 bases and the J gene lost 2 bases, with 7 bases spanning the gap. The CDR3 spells CASSPSEQETQYF. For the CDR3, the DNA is TGTGCCAGCTCACCTTCAGAGCAAGAGACCCAGTACTTC.

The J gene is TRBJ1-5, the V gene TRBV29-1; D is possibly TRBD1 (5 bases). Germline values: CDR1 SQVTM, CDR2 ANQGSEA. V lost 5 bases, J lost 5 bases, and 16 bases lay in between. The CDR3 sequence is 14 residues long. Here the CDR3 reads CSVKAQGGDQPQHF. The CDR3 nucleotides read TGCAGCGTTAAGGCTCAGGGAGGTGATCAGCCCCAGCATTTT. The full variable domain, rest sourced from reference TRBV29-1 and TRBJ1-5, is SAVISQKPSRDICQRGTSLTIQCQVDSQVTMMFWYRQQPGQSLTLIATANQGSEATYESGFVIDKFPISRPNLTFSTLTVSNMSPEDSSIYLCSVKAQGGDQPQHFGDGTRLSIL.

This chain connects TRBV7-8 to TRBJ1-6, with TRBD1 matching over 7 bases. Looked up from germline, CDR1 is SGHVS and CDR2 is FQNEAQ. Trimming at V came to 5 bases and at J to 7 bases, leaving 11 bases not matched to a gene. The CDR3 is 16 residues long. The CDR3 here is CASSHRTGSRNSPLHF. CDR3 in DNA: TGTGCCAGCAGCCACCGGACAGGCTCTAGAAATTCACCCCTCCACTTT.

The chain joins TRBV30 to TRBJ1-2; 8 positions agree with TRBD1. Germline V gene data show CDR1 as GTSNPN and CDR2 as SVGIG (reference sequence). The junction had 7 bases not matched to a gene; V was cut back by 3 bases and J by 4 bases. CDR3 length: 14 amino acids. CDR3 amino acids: CAWRTGQAGYGYTF. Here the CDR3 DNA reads TGTGCCTGGAGAACGGGACAGGCCGGCTATGGCTACACCTTC.